This T cell receptor beta chain was observed in a study of metastatic and nonmetastatic thyroid tumors. There were no patients who had received any treatment before thyroid surgery. This clone was counted ten times or more. The germline gives CDR1 SGHRS, CDR2 YFSETQ. The CDR3 length is 14 residues. V gave up 4 bases and J gave up 5 bases; unmatched junction bases: 4. MiXCR was used by TCRdb to re-call the PCR reads. The sample consists of 20,000 or so clones, approximately 10% of them appearing once. V gene TRBV5-1 combines with J gene TRBJ2-2; 8 bases match TRBD1. The sequence came from a female donor with papillary thyroid cancer or a benign thyroid nodule (not recorded which). Some clones in this sample may be carry-over from other donors' samples. Sequencing used blood. CDR3: CASSGGQGTGELFF. As DNA, the CDR3 is TGCGCCAGCAGCGGAGGACAGGGTACCGGGGAGCTGTTTTTT.